The next 9 T cell receptor beta chains were all read from a single sample in a study of neurological immune-mediated disorders. MiXCR, run by TCRdb on the 5' RACE reads, gives a single entry per CDR3 protein. The sample lists fewer than 75,000 distinct CDR3 sequences, 4.5% to 5.5% occurring once. The sample comprised PBMCs. Receptors were obtained from a man younger than 45 with multiple sclerosis.

This chain links TRBV29-1 with TRBJ2-5; 9 positions match TRBD1. The germline gives CDR1 SQVTM, CDR2 ANQGSEA. The CDR3 is 14 amino acids. V shed 0 bases and J 5 bases; nucleotides not matched to a gene: 4. The CDR3 region has the DNA TGCAGCGTTGAAGACAGGGGGACAGGGGAGACCCAGTACTTC. Translating it yields CSVEDRGTGETQYF.

Ten or more counts support this clonotype. The chain is built from TRBV20-1 and TRBJ1-6; D call uncertain. The CDR3 contains 18 residues. Germline V gene data show CDR1 as DFQATT and CDR2 as SNEGSKA (reference sequence). Trimming cost V 0 bases and J 0 bases, with 15 bases left between them. The CDR3, as DNA: TGCAGTGCTAGAGAGGACGGCCCCAAGGGCTCCTATAATTCACCCCTCCACTTT. It yields the protein CSAREDGPKGSYNSPLHF.

At least ten counts were recorded for this clonotype. The J gene is TRBJ1-1, the V gene TRBV2, with 8 bases matching TRBD1. The trim removed 6 bases at V and 11 bases at J, leaving 8 bases unmatched. CDR1 is SNHLY, CDR2 FYNNEI, per germline. The CDR3 has 12 amino acids. CDR3 sequence: CASRGTGGRAFF. The CDR3 DNA is TGTGCCAGCAGGGGGACAGGCGGGAGGGCTTTCTTT.

The table lists this clonotype with many counts. This rearrangement joins TRBV7-9 to TRBJ2-1, with 11 bases matching TRBD2. Germline CDR1 SEHNR, CDR2 FQNEAQ (reference sequence). The CDR3 extends over 20 amino acids. With V trimmed by 4 bases and J by 5 bases, 19 bases remained unmatched. The CDR3 DNA follows: TGTGCCAGCAGCTCCCAGAAAATGCGGGCTAGCGGGGGGTATGACAATGAGCAGTTCTTC. Translation: CASSSQKMRASGGYDNEQFF.

This chain links TRBV29-1 with TRBJ2-5; TRBD2 is a possible D gene (7 bases). Germline CDR1 is SQVTM and CDR2 is ANQGSEA. The V end lost 2 bases, the J end lost 4 bases, and 17 bases lay between the germline ends. The CDR3 loop spans 15 amino acids. CDR3 region: CSVERRLRGRETQYF. As DNA, the CDR3 is TGCAGCGTTGAACGTCGGCTGCGGGGGCGAGAGACCCAGTACTTC.

Many counts were recorded for this clonotype. The rearrangement links TRBV4-2 to TRBJ2-6; no clear D. This CDR3 is built from 14 residues. The V end lost 3 bases, the J end lost 11 bases, and 14 bases lay between the germline ends. The germline V gene has CDR1 LGHNA and CDR2 YNFKEQ. In DNA, the CDR3 is TGTGCCAGCAGCCAGGAATTAGGAAGAGACGTCCTGACTTTC. It translates to CASSQELGRDVLTF.

By proportion, this clonotype is medium-sized. J is TRBJ1-1 and V is TRBV5-5, with 9 bases matching TRBD1. The CDR3 is 17 residues long. J was trimmed by 0 bases and V by 2 bases; bases with no gene match: 8. Germline V gene lookup returns CDR1 SGHKS and CDR2 YYEKEE (reference sequence). The CDR3 loop reads CASSFLGTGTMNTEAFF. The CDR3 DNA follows: TGTGCCAGCAGCTTCCTCGGGACAGGGACCATGAACACTGAAGCTTTCTTT. Supplemented by reference TRBV5-5 and TRBJ1-1, the full variable domain reads DAGVTQSPTHLIKTRGQQVTLRCSPISGHKSVSWYQQVLGQGPQFIFQYYEKEERGRGNFPDRFSARQFPNYSSELNVNALLLGDSALYLCASSFLGTGTMNTEAFFGQGTRLTVV.

This clonotype has ten or more counts. The chain uses TRBV7-2 and TRBJ1-5; no clear D. This CDR3 spans 13 amino acids. The V end was cut by 4 bases, the J end by 4 bases, with 8 bases between. Germline lookup yields CDR1 SGHTA and CDR2 FQGNSA. This CDR3 is CASSWRPNQPQHF. CDR3 nucleotides: TGTGCCAGCAGCTGGCGACCGAATCAGCCCCAGCATTTT.

This clonotype was seen at least ten times. In this CDR3 the conserved last residue, phenylalanine or tryptophan, is missing, so a read error is likely. The limits of the CDR3 on the DNA are not certain, so only TCRdb's listed CDR3 is given. The chain couples TRBV5-1 to TRBJ2-7; the D segment call TRBD2 is taken from the table without a DNA check. The CDR3 length equals 11 residues, ends included. CDR1 and CDR2 from the germline V gene are SGHRS and YFSETQ. The CDR3 reads CASSPGGRPEG.